These 14 T cell receptor beta chains were sequenced from one sample in a study of blood T cells in healthy people across ages. Next came a second PCR, run for roughly 7 to 12 cycles, which used a sample-barcoded 5' primer along with a J-beta primer mix. TCRdb passed the 5' RACE reads through MiXCR, listing each CDR3 protein once. The sample lists fewer than 1,000,000 distinct CDR3 sequences; under 45% were seen once. Specimen: blood. The receptors originated from a man between 60 and 75 years old in good health.

On this clonotype itself: A read error may produce the germline difference seen at one junction end. The rearrangement uses TRBV6-2 or TRBV6-3 and TRBJ2-6, with D possibly being TRBD1 (5 bases). From germline, CDR1 is MNHEY and CDR2 SVGEGT. The CDR3 is made up of 17 amino acids. CDR3 nucleotide sequence: TGTGCCAGCAGTTTAATACCTCCATTCTCTGGGGCCAATGTCCTGACTTTC. This encodes CASSLIPPFSGANVLTF.

The rearrangement links TRBV7-2 to TRBJ2-1, with D perhaps matching TRBD2 (6 bases). V was pared by 4 bases and J by 10 bases, with 11 bases between. Germline CDR1 is SGHTA and CDR2 is FQGNSA. The CDR3 contains 12 residues. As DNA, the CDR3 is TGTGCCAGCAGCTCACTAGCAGGCGAGCAGTTCTTC. Protein sequence: CASSSLAGEQFF.

The rearrangement joins TRBV9 to TRBJ2-1; D is unresolved. V was pared by 7 bases and J by 2 bases, with 13 bases between. The V gene's germline CDR1 is SGDLS and CDR2 YYNGEE. The CDR3 totals 14 residues. DNA of the CDR3: TGTGCCAGCGAAGACGAGCGAACCTACAATGAGCAGTTCTTC. The encoded protein is CASEDERTYNEQFF.

This clonotype showed up just a few times. This chain uses TRBV20-1 with TRBJ1-2, with 8 bases lining up with TRBD1. The CDR3 is made up of 14 amino acids. Germline CDR1 and CDR2: DFQATT and SNEGSKA (reference sequence). J gave up 8 bases and V 0 bases, and 8 bases lay outside the gene matches. The CDR3 DNA is TGCAGTGCTAGAGATCGGGCAGGGGGCAGGGGCTACACCTTC. It yields the protein CSARDRAGGRGYTF.

The chain combines TRBV7-9 with TRBJ1-1; no clear D. Germline values: CDR1 SEHNR, CDR2 FQNEAQ (reference sequence). The V gene lost 5 bases and the J gene lost 2 bases, with 9 bases spanning the gap. The CDR3 loop spans 13 amino acids. The CDR3 DNA is TGTGCCAGCAGCCTGGAGATAAACACTGAAGCTTTCTTT. This encodes CASSLEINTEAFF. Full variable domain (rest looked up from reference TRBV7-9 and TRBJ1-1): DTGVSQNPRHKITKRGQNVTFRCDPISEHNRLYWYRQTLGQGPEFLTYFQNEAQLEKSRLLSDRFSAERPKGSFSTLEIQRTEQGDSAMYLCASSLEINTEAFFGQGTRLTVV.

CDR3 region: CASGRSGTPSYEQYF. The CDR3 DNA reads as TGTGCCAGCGGCCGGAGTGGGACACCCTCCTACGAGCAGTACTTC. V gene TRBV27 combines with J gene TRBJ2-7; tentative D call: TRBD1 (6 bases). Between the trimmed V and J ends, which lost 8 bases and 0 bases, there was a span of 17 bases. Germline values: CDR1 MNHEY, CDR2 SMNVEV (reference sequence). This CDR3 is 15 amino acids long.

In this sample, this clonotype turned up a few times. This chain uses TRBV7-6 with TRBJ2-2; 7 bases align to TRBD2. The CDR3 totals 15 residues. J was trimmed by 1 base and V by 5 bases; bases with no gene match: 4. Germline CDR1 SGHVS, CDR2 FNYEAQ. In DNA form, the CDR3 reads TGTGCCAGCAGCCCCGGGGGGATGAACACCGGGGAGCTGTTTTTT. This encodes CASSPGGMNTGELFF. Full variable domain (rest looked up from reference TRBV7-6 and TRBJ2-2): GAGVSQSPRYKVTKRGQDVALRCDPISGHVSLYWYRQALGQGPEFLTYFNYEAQQDKSGLPNDRFSAERPEGSISTLTIQRTEQRDSAMYRCASSPGGMNTGELFFGEGSRLTVL.

The genes are TRBV18 and TRBJ2-7; 7 bases match TRBD2. The CDR3 runs to 14 residues. CDR1 and CDR2 from the germline V gene are KGHSH and LQKENI. The J segment lost 2 bases and the V segment lost 2 bases, leaving 3 bases of the junction unmatched. The CDR3 protein is CASSPSAGTYEQYF. DNA for the CDR3: TGTGCCAGCTCACCATCAGCGGGGACCTACGAGCAGTACTTC.

The chain recombines TRBV7-2 with TRBJ2-2, with 9 bases matching TRBD1. Germline CDR1 is SGHTA and CDR2 is FQGNSA. CDR3 length: 15 amino acids. The V segment lost 2 bases and the J segment 3 bases; nucleotides outside the gene matches: 1. The CDR3 loop reads CASSLTGGDTGELFF. The CDR3 DNA follows: TGTGCCAGCAGCTTAACAGGGGGCGACACCGGGGAGCTGTTTTTT.

V is TRBV5-8 and J is TRBJ2-7; D remains ambiguous. V was trimmed by 4 bases and J by 2 bases, leaving 19 bases between them. The CDR3 sequence is 16 residues long. Germline loops: CDR1 SGHTS, CDR2 YDEGEE. Here the CDR3 reads CASSLGSSPLAYEQYF. The CDR3 DNA reads as TGTGCCAGCAGCCTTGGCAGCTCCCCCCTGGCCTACGAGCAGTACTTC.

The rearrangement joins TRBV6-2 or TRBV6-3 to TRBJ2-5; perhaps TRBD2 as D (5 bases). Trimming cost V 3 bases and J 5 bases, with 13 bases left between them. This CDR3 contains 14 residues. Germline-derived CDR1 and CDR2 are MNHEY and SVGEGT. The CDR3 region is CASSYPTRSETQYF. Written as DNA, the CDR3 is TGTGCCAGCAGTTATCCTACTAGATCGGAGACCCAGTACTTC.

This clonotype was counted between two and nine times. The chain links TRBV15 to TRBJ2-1; 9 bases fit TRBD1. V gave up 2 bases and J gave up 7 bases; unmatched junction bases: 12. Germline V gives CDR1 LNHNV, CDR2 YYDKDF (reference sequence). This CDR3 region has 17 residues. The CDR3 DNA reads as TGTGCCACCAGCAGAACCGGGACAGGGTCCTTTCAGAATGAGCAGTTCTTC. This sequence encodes CATSRTGTGSFQNEQFF.

This clonotype was detected ten times or more. V and J are TRBV12-3 or TRBV12-4 and TRBJ2-5; no firm D call. This CDR3 spans 13 amino acids. Trimming left V 6 bases short and J 4 bases short, with 12 bases between. This chain's CDR3 is CASSPGLVETQYF. The CDR3 nucleotides are TGTGCCAGCAGCCCGGGCCTGGTAGAGACCCAGTACTTC.

V and J are TRBV7-2 and TRBJ2-6; no clear D gene. V lost 5 bases, J lost 0 bases, and 8 bases lay in between. The CDR3 loop spans 15 amino acids. Germline CDR1 reads SGHTA; CDR2 reads FQGNSA. CDR3 amino acids: CASSPFTSGANVLTF. The CDR3 region has the DNA TGTGCCAGCAGCCCCTTTACCTCTGGGGCCAACGTCCTGACTTTC. The complete variable domain, with remaining parts taken from reference TRBV7-2 and TRBJ2-6, reads GAGVSQSPSNKVTEKGKDVELRCDPISGHTALYWYRQSLGQGLEFLIYFQGNSAPDKSGLPSDRFSAERTGGSVSTLTIQRTQQEDSAVYLCASSPFTSGANVLTFGAGSRLTVL.